What follows are 9 T cell receptor beta chains derived from one specimen sequenced in a study of T cell clones after liver transplantation. Assay: immunoSEQ multiplex PCR; the TCRdb copy retains only in-frame clones and omits some. The sample lists around 75,000 clones, 80% to 90% occurring once. Sequenced here: CD4+ T cells from blood, sampled less than 50 months after liver transplant. The receptor source for this set is a human patient who received a liver transplant. Part of the T cells may come from the graft donor.

V gene TRBV10-3 combines with J gene TRBJ2-5, with D perhaps given as TRBD1 or TRBD2 (5 bases each). Trimming pared 6 bases from V and 1 base from J, leaving 18 bases between. The CDR3 covers 16 residues. Germline CDR1 is ENHRY and CDR2 is SYGVKD. CDR3: CAISPGSGAIQETQYF. The CDR3 bases are TGTGCCATCAGCCCAGGGTCCGGGGCTATCCAAGAGACCCAGTACTTC.

There are a few counts of this clone. The chain joins TRBV4-1 to TRBJ1-2; 8 positions agree with TRBD1. V shed 2 bases, J shed 4 bases, and the junction held 6 bases outside the gene matches. Germline loops: CDR1 MGHRA, CDR2 YSYEKL. The CDR3 covers 15 residues. CDR3 protein: CASSQSGTGGYGYTF. CDR3 bases: TGCGCCAGCAGCCAATCCGGGACAGGCGGCTATGGCTACACCTTC.

The chain combines TRBV7-3 with TRBJ2-1; 7 bases fit TRBD2. CDR3 length: 16 residues. Germline V gene lookup returns CDR1 SGHTA and CDR2 FQGTGA. The V gene end was trimmed by 5 bases and the J gene end by 4 bases; junction bases not matched to a gene: 11. CDR3 sequence reads: CASSPRGGSGYNEQFF. The CDR3 DNA reads TGTGCCAGCAGCCCCCGGGGCGGGAGCGGTTACAATGAGCAGTTCTTC.

V and J are TRBV4-2 and TRBJ2-7; D unresolved. Germline loops: CDR1 LGHNA, CDR2 YNFKEQ. The CDR3 is 14 amino acids. Deletions cut 1 base from V and 3 bases from J, with 10 bases between. The CDR3 nucleotides are TGTGCCAGCAGCCAAGTGGGCGGATTCTACGAGCAGTACTTC. It codes for CASSQVGGFYEQYF.

The V gene is TRBV7-2, the J gene TRBJ2-1, with 8 positions matching TRBD2. The V and J ends lost 1 base and 2 bases, in that order; junction bases with no gene match: 4. The CDR3 has 16 residues. Germline V gene sequence: CDR1 SGHTA, CDR2 FQGNSA. The CDR3 protein is CASSLGGSGTYNEQFF. The CDR3 coding sequence is TGTGCCAGCAGCTTAGGCGGTAGCGGGACCTACAATGAGCAGTTCTTC.

This clone was seen only a few times. J is TRBJ2-1 and V is TRBV12-5; no definite D call. Germline lookup yields CDR1 LGHNT and CDR2 FRNRAP. This CDR3 spans 11 amino acids. With 6 bases removed from V and 4 bases from J, the gap between germline ends came to 4 bases. The CDR3 spells CASGKYNEQFF. The CDR3, as DNA: TGTGCTAGTGGCAAATACAATGAGCAGTTCTTC.

This CDR3 is CASSPGTGLVEQYF. The CDR3, as DNA: TGTGCCAGCTCACCCGGGACAGGGTTAGTCGAGCAGTACTTC. The V and J genes are TRBV18 and TRBJ2-7; 9 bases line up with TRBD1. Germline CDR1 is KGHSH and CDR2 is LQKENI. The CDR3 consists of 14 residues. With V trimmed by 3 bases and J by 6 bases, 6 bases remained unmatched.

The chain recombines TRBV9 with TRBJ2-1; D may be TRBD1 or TRBD2 (5 bases each). The CDR3 length is 13 residues. Per germline, CDR1 SGDLS and CDR2 YYNGEE. Trimming took off 4 bases at V and 5 bases at J, with 10 bases between the two ends. CDR3: CASSLGTDNEQFF. In DNA form, the CDR3 reads TGTGCCAGCAGCCTCGGGACGGACAATGAGCAGTTCTTC.

The chain is built from TRBV9 and TRBJ2-7; 9 bases fit TRBD1. The CDR3 runs 17 residues. J lost 1 base, V lost 4 bases, and 12 bases had no gene match. CDR1 SGDLS and CDR2 YYNGEE come from the germline V gene. CDR3 sequence (DNA): TGTGCCAGCAGCCCCCGTGGGGACAGGGCGTCATCCTACGAGCAGTACTTC. It is translated as CASSPRGDRASSYEQYF.